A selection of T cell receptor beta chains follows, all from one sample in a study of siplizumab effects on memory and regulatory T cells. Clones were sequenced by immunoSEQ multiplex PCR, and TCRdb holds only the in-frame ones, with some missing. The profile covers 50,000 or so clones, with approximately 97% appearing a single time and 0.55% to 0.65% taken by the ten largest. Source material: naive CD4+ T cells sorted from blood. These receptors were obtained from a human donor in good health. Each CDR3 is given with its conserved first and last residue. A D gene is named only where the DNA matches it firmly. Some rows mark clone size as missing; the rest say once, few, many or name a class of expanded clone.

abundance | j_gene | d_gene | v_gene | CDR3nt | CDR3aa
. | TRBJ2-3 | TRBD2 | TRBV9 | TGTGCCAGCAGCCCGGCGGGGGGTGCGCAGTATTTT | CASSPAGGAQYF
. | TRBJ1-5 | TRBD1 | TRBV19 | TGTGCCAGTAGTAGTCAGGGGGGTCACAATCAGCCCCAGCATTTT | CASSSQGGHNQPQHF
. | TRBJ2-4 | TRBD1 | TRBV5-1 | TGCGCCAGCAGCTTTAACGCAGGGGGCGCCAAAAACATTCAGTACTTC | CASSFNAGGAKNIQYF
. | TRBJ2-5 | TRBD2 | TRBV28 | TGTGCCAGCAGTCCCCCTGCGGGAGCCCCCCGTGAGACCCAGTACTTC | CASSPPAGAPRETQYF
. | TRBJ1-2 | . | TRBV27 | TGTGCCAGCAGTCCCTCAAGGGCTGGGAACTATGGCTACACCTTC | CASSPSRAGNYGYTF
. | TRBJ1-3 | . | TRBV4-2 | TGTGCCAGCAGCCAAGATCGGGAGTTCTACACCATATATTTT | CASSQDREFYTIYF
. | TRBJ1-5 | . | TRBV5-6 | TGTGCCAGCAGCTTGAGGGGAAATCAGCCCCAGCATTTT | CASSLRGNQPQHF
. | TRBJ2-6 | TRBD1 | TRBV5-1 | TGCGCCAGCAGCTCGTCCCGGGACAGGAACTCTGGGGCCAACGTCCTGACTTTC | CASSSSRDRNSGANVLTF
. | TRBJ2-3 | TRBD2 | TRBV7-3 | TGTGCCAGCAGCTTCGTGGGGCTAGCGGGCACAGATACGCAGTATTTT | CASSFVGLAGTDTQYF
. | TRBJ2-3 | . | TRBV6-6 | TGTGCCAGCAGTCCACCGGGGGCAGATACGCAGTATTTT | CASSPPGADTQYF
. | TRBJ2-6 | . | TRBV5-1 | TGCGCCAGCAGCTCCGGGGCCAACGTCCTGACTTTC | CASSSGANVLTF
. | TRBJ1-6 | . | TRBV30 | TGTGCCTGGAGTGTAAGGGGCCGACAGTATAATTCACCCCTCCACTTT | CAWSVRGRQYNSPLHF
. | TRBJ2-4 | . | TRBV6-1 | TGTGCCAGCAGTGAAGAAGTAGCCAAAAACATTCAGTACTTC | CASSEEVAKNIQYF
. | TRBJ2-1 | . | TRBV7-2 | TGTGCCAGCAGCTTTGGACTGGGAATCAATGAGCAGTTCTTC | CASSFGLGINEQFF
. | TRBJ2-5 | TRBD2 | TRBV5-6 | TGTGCCAGCAGCTTGGTGACTAGCGTTTGGGAGACCCAGTACTTC | CASSLVTSVWETQYF
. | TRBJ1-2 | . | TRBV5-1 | TGCGCCAGCAGCTTGGTAACCGCGAACTATGGCTACACCTTC | CASSLVTANYGYTF
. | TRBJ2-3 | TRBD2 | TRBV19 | TGTGCCGTAGGAGTAGCGGGATCAGATACGCAGTATTTT | CAVGVAGSDTQYF
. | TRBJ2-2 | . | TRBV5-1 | TGCGCCAGCAGCTTGGGTTTCCCGAACACCGGGGAGCTGTTTTTT | CASSLGFPNTGELFF
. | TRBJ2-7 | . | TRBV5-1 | TGCGCCAGCAGCTTTGTCGGGGACGAGCAGTACTTC | CASSFVGDEQYF
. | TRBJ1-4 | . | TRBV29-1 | TGCAGCGTAGCCAGGGGATCCGGTGAAAAACTGTTTTTT | CSVARGSGEKLFF
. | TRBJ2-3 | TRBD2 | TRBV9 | TGTGCCAGCAGCCCCTTGGGACTAGCGGGGGACACAGATACGCAGTATTTT | CASSPLGLAGDTDTQYF
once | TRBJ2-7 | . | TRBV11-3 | TGTGCCAGCAGCTTAGATTCGGGAGCCGCCTACGAGCAGTACTTC | CASSLDSGAAYEQYF
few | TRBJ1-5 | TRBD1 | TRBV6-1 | TGTGCCAGCAGTGAAGGCGACAGGGGTTACCAGCCCCAGCATTTT | CASSEGDRGYQPQHF
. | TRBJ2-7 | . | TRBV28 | TGTGCCAGCAGTGGGACATCCTCGGGCTCCTACGAGCAGTACTTC | CASSGTSSGSYEQYF